Below, 22 T cell receptor beta chains from the same sample are listed, as sequenced in a study of spatial heterogeneity in lung cancer. MiXCR was run by TCRdb on the 5' RACE reads, yielding one entry per CDR3 protein. The sample includes 40,000 to 45,000 distinct CDR3 sequences, roughly an eighth of them seen just once. As for time point: sample taken at primary tumor resection. Material for sequencing was whole RNA from tumor, nontumor lung or frozen PBMC, left unsorted. The sample here was PBMCs, taken at surgery. These receptors were obtained from a male donor with early-stage non-small cell lung cancer.

J is TRBJ1-1 and V is TRBV7-2; the D is unclear. V lost 5 bases, J lost 0 bases, and 4 bases lay in between. The CDR3 sequence is 12 residues long. Germline V lookup: CDR1 SGHTA, CDR2 FQGNSA. This CDR3 is CASSLVNTEAFF. DNA of the CDR3: TGTGCCAGCAGCCTAGTGAACACTGAAGCTTTCTTT.

This clonotype has a handful of counts. The chain carries TRBV15 and TRBJ2-5; D is ambiguous. The CDR3 consists of 15 residues. The germline V gene encodes CDR1 LNHNV and CDR2 YYDKDF (reference sequence). V lost 3 bases to trimming and J lost 2 bases, with 13 bases between them. Written as DNA, the CDR3 is TGTGCCACCAGCAGGCGAAAGTCACAGCAAGAGACCCAGTACTTC. This gives the protein CATSRRKSQQETQYF.

In its sample, this clonotype was seen many times. The chain recombines TRBV20-1 with TRBJ2-7; no clear D gene. Germline CDR1 and CDR2: DFQATT and SNEGSKA (reference sequence). Deletions cut 6 bases from V and 3 bases from J, with 12 bases between. The CDR3 is 12 amino acids. In DNA form, the CDR3 reads TGCAGTGCCCTACTTGCTGGCTACGAGCAGTACTTC. The encoded protein is CSALLAGYEQYF.

This clonotype was observed a few times. V is TRBV20-1 and J is TRBJ1-4; tentatively, D is TRBD1 (5 bases). V was pared by 2 bases and J by 7 bases, with 11 bases between. Germline CDR1 and CDR2: DFQATT and SNEGSKA (reference sequence). CDR3 length: 13 amino acids. Here the CDR3 DNA reads TGCAGTGCTAGATCGGGGGAACCTGAAAAACTGTTTTTT. This codes for CSARSGEPEKLFF.

Ten or more counts support this clonotype. The chain carries TRBV28 and TRBJ2-1; possible D gene TRBD1, 6 bases. Trimming took off 7 bases at V and 4 bases at J, with 20 bases between the two ends. The CDR3 totals 16 residues. CDR1 is MDHEN and CDR2 is SYDVKM in the germline V gene. For the CDR3, the DNA is TGTGCCAGCACTTCTTGGGTCAGGGGTTCTTACAATGAGCAGTTCTTC. Its translation is CASTSWVRGSYNEQFF.

This clonotype was found a few times. The chain has TRBV20-1 and TRBJ1-5; perhaps TRBD1 as D (5 bases). Trimming stripped 8 bases from V and 0 bases from J, with 14 bases between. Per the germline V gene, CDR1 is DFQATT and CDR2 is SNEGSKA (reference sequence). The CDR3 extends over 14 amino acids. The DNA for the CDR3 is TGCAGTCCCAGGGACGGGAATAGCAATCAGCCCCAGCATTTT. Its translation is CSPRDGNSNQPQHF.

This clonotype was recorded a few times. The V call is TRBV13, the J call TRBJ1-3; 8 positions agree with TRBD1. V dropped 2 bases and J dropped 0; count of bases not matched to a gene: 3. CDR3 size: 16 residues. Germline V lookup: CDR1 PRHDT, CDR2 FYEKMQ (reference sequence). In DNA, the CDR3 is TGTGCCAGCAGCTTAAGGACAGGGCGCTCTGGAAACACCATATATTTT. Residues: CASSLRTGRSGNTIYF.

This chain uses TRBV5-1 with TRBJ2-7; TRBD1 aligns across 9 bases. CDR3 length: 14 amino acids. V was pared by 3 bases and J by 4 bases, with 5 bases of the junction left unmatched. CDR1 is SGHRS, CDR2 YFSETQ, per germline. The CDR3 is CASSSDRGRYEQYF. In DNA, the CDR3 is TGCGCCAGCAGCTCCGACAGGGGGAGGTACGAGCAGTACTTC.

This clonotype was seen a few times. The chain is built from TRBV12-3 or TRBV12-4 and TRBJ2-1; the D gene is possibly TRBD1 (5 bases). This CDR3 is 15 amino acids long. Trimming took off 2 bases at V and 4 bases at J, with 12 bases between the two ends. The CDR3 is CASSLRGGIYNEQFF. In DNA form, the CDR3 reads TGTGCCAGCAGTTTAAGGGGCGGTATATACAATGAGCAGTTCTTC.

This clonotype was seen more than once but under ten times. V and J are TRBV27 and TRBJ2-1; TRBD1 is a possible D gene (6 bases). The CDR3 runs to 14 residues. The V gene lost 5 bases and the J gene lost 10 bases, with 18 bases spanning the gap. The germline CDR1 and CDR2 sequences are MNHEY and SMNVEV (reference sequence). The CDR3 loop is CASSQRTGQGEQFF. The CDR3 nucleotides are TGTGCCAGCAGTCAAAGGACCGGGCAGGGGGAGCAGTTCTTC.

This clonotype was picked up many times. V gene TRBV28 combines with J gene TRBJ2-1; tentatively, D is TRBD1 or TRBD2 (5 bases each). CDR1 and CDR2 (germline): MDHEN, SYDVKM. CDR3 length: 16 amino acids. V was clipped by 5 bases and J by 9 bases, with 23 bases between them. The chain's CDR3 is CASSPWGVGRDGEQFF. DNA for the CDR3: TGTGCCAGCAGTCCATGGGGAGTTGGTCGGGACGGTGAGCAGTTCTTC.

There are many counts of this clonotype. V usage is TRBV7-3 and J usage is TRBJ2-7; D is possibly TRBD2 (6 bases). This CDR3 contains 12 residues. The V end was cut by 3 bases, the J end by 8 bases, with 11 bases between. In germline, CDR1 is SGHTA, CDR2 FQGTGA. CDR3 DNA sequence: TGTGCCAGCAGCTTCGGGAGCGGGCAGCAGTACTTC. This translates into CASSFGSGQQYF.

In this sample, this clonotype turned up a few times. The genes are TRBV5-5 and TRBJ2-5, with 9 bases identical to TRBD2. Germline V gene data show CDR1 as SGHKS and CDR2 as YYEKEE (reference sequence). The trim removed 6 bases at V and 5 bases at J, leaving 14 bases unmatched. This CDR3 contains 16 residues. The chain's CDR3 is CASTFARSGSGETQYF. CDR3 DNA sequence: TGTGCCAGCACCTTCGCCCGTAGCGGGAGCGGCGAGACCCAGTACTTC. Based on the CDR3 plus reference TRBV5-5 and TRBJ2-5, the full variable domain is DAGVTQSPTHLIKTRGQQVTLRCSPISGHKSVSWYQQVLGQGPQFIFQYYEKEERGRGNFPDRFSARQFPNYSSELNVNALLLGDSALYLCASTFARSGSGETQYFGPGTRLLVL.

This clonotype showed up just a few times. The V gene is TRBV5-1, the J gene TRBJ2-3, with 10 bases aligning to TRBD2. The V gene end was trimmed by 3 bases and the J gene end by 1 base; junction bases not matched to a gene: 2. Germline CDR1 reads SGHRS; CDR2 reads YFSETQ. The CDR3 totals 15 residues. The CDR3 sequence is CASSSGTSGTDTQYF. In nucleotides, the CDR3 is TGCGCCAGCAGCTCTGGGACTAGCGGCACAGATACGCAGTATTTT. The whole variable domain, filled in from reference TRBV5-1 and TRBJ2-3, reads KAGVTQTPRYLIKTRGQQVTLSCSPISGHRSVSWYQQTPGQGLQFLFEYFSETQRNKGNFPGRFSGRQFSNSRSEMNVSTLELGDSALYLCASSSGTSGTDTQYFGPGTRLTVL.

The rearrangement uses TRBV5-1 and TRBJ2-4; 8 nucleotides agree with TRBD1. Germline-derived CDR1 and CDR2 are SGHRS and YFSETQ. The CDR3 is 15 amino acids. Losses at the gene ends were 4 bases for V and 2 bases for J; bases not matched to a gene: 5. Here the CDR3 DNA reads TGCGCCAGCAGCCCGGACAGGGCCACCAAAAACATTCAGTACTTC. As protein: CASSPDRATKNIQYF.

This clonotype was observed at least ten times. The chain recombines TRBV20-1 with TRBJ2-7; 7 nucleotides line up with TRBD1. CDR1 is DFQATT, CDR2 SNEGSKA, per germline (reference sequence). The J segment lost 5 bases and the V segment lost 3 bases, leaving 10 bases of the junction unmatched. The CDR3 length is 14 residues. The CDR3, as DNA: TGCAGTGCTAGGAGTCTGACAGGGACGGACGAGCAGTACTTC. Its translation is CSARSLTGTDEQYF.

This clonotype was seen ten or more times. This sequence joins TRBV5-1 and TRBJ1-5; D is uncertain. V lost 2 bases and J lost 4, with 7 bases in between. The length of the CDR3 is 13 residues. Germline loops: CDR1 SGHRS, CDR2 YFSETQ. The CDR3 DNA follows: TGCGCCAGCAGCTTAGCGGGGAATCAGCCCCAGCATTTT. It encodes CASSLAGNQPQHF.

This chain connects TRBV4-1 to TRBJ2-1, with a tentative D call TRBD2 (5 bases). Trimming took off 3 bases at V and 10 bases at J, with 10 bases between the two ends. The CDR3 sequence is 12 residues long. Germline V lookup: CDR1 MGHRA, CDR2 YSYEKL. The CDR3 DNA is TGCGCCAGCAGCCAGACCGGGAAAGAGCAGTTCTTC. Translated, it gives CASSQTGKEQFF.

V is TRBV9 and J is TRBJ2-7; TRBD2 matches 8 bases. The germline gives CDR1 SGDLS, CDR2 YYNGEE. The CDR3 extends over 16 amino acids. V dropped 0 bases and J dropped 6; count of bases not matched to a gene: 11. DNA of the CDR3: TGTGCCAGCAGCGTAGCCCCCCAGCGGGAGTGGAGCGAGCAGTACTTC. Translation: CASSVAPQREWSEQYF.

This clonotype was detected only a few times. This chain connects TRBV4-2 to TRBJ2-6; D not certain. The CDR3 runs to 16 residues. Trimming left V 0 bases short and J 4 bases short, with 10 bases between. Per germline, CDR1 LGHNA and CDR2 YNFKEQ. CDR3 sequence reads: CASSQEPHSGANVLTF. The CDR3 DNA is TGTGCCAGCAGCCAAGAACCGCACTCCGGGGCCAACGTCCTGACTTTC.

This clonotype was seen more than once but under ten times. CDR3 nucleotides: TGCGCCAGCAGCCCCGGACTAGCGGGGGATCAAGAGACCCAGTACTTC. Encoded protein: CASSPGLAGDQETQYF. The chain recombines TRBV5-1 with TRBJ2-5; 13 bases match TRBD2. This CDR3 is built from 16 residues. Germline assignment: CDR1 SGHRS and CDR2 YFSETQ. Trimming cost V 4 bases and J 2 bases; bases outside gene matches: 5. Variable domain in full (rest from reference TRBV5-1 and TRBJ2-5): KAGVTQTPRYLIKTRGQQVTLSCSPISGHRSVSWYQQTPGQGLQFLFEYFSETQRNKGNFPGRFSGRQFSNSRSEMNVSTLELGDSALYLCASSPGLAGDQETQYFGPGTRLLVL.

A few counts support this clonotype. This chain's CDR3 is CATSRDYPAGAYNEQFF. The CDR3 nucleotides read TGTGCCACCAGCAGAGATTATCCAGCGGGAGCCTACAATGAGCAGTTCTTC. This chain connects TRBV15 to TRBJ2-1; 8 bases are a match to TRBD2. This CDR3 contains 17 residues. The ends lost 0 bases at V and 2 bases at J; junction bases unmatched: 6. From germline, CDR1 is LNHNV and CDR2 YYDKDF (reference sequence).